A selection of T cell receptor beta chains follows, all from one sample in a study of T cells in Graves' hyperthyroidism and ophthalmopathy. In TCRdb, the multiplex PCR reads were re-called with MiXCR into one record per CDR3 protein. Of 550,000 to 800,000 distinct CDR3 sequences detected, around 15% appear once; the ten largest clones hold roughly a sixth. Sequences were obtained from blood. Receptors were obtained from a man aged 45-65 years with Graves' hyperthyroidism. Each CDR3 is given with its conserved first and last residue. D genes are given only for firm matches. Size is stated for part of the rows, as once, few or many counts, or as a class when the clone is expanded.

V	size	length	J	D	CDR3	DNA
TRBV9	few	15	TRBJ1-4	.	CASSGYGGPNEKLFF	TGTGCCAGCAGCGGGTATGGGGGCCCTAATGAAAAACTGTTTTTT
TRBV19	few	13	TRBJ1-5	.	CASSPTTRQPQHF	TGTGCCAGTAGCCCAACAACCCGTCAGCCCCAGCATTTT
TRBV7-9	.	12	TRBJ2-3	.	CARSGSTDTQYF	TGTGCCAGAAGTGGGAGTACAGATACGCAGTATTTT
TRBV4-3	.	14	TRBJ2-1	.	CASSQDTEYNEQFF	TGCGCCAGCAGCCAAGATACGGAATACAATGAGCAGTTCTTC
TRBV28	many	13	TRBJ2-5	TRBD1	CASSSRQGPTQYF	TGTGCCAGCAGTAGTCGACAGGGACCGACCCAGTACTTC
TRBV2	many	17	TRBJ1-5	.	CASSAHADLYSNQPQHF	TGTGCCAGCAGTGCACATGCGGACCTTTATAGCAATCAGCCCCAGCATTTT
TRBV19	.	16	TRBJ1-1	.	CASSVSGLILNTEAFF	TGTGCCAGTAGTGTATCGGGACTGATACTGAACACTGAAGCTTTCTTT
TRBV12-3/TRBV12-4	many	15	TRBJ2-2	TRBD2	CASRVGRTNTGELFF	TGTGCCAGCCGCGTCGGGAGGACGAACACCGGGGAGCTGTTTTTT
TRBV11-1	many	15	TRBJ2-3	.	CASSQPGLPTDTQYF	TGTGCCAGCAGCCAACCGGGGCTACCGACAGATACGCAGTATTTT
TRBV11-2	many	16	TRBJ2-2	TRBD2	CASSTEREAHTGELFF	TGTGCCAGCAGCACCGAGCGGGAGGCCCACACCGGGGAGCTGTTTTTT
TRBV28	.	15	TRBJ2-1	TRBD2	CASISAAGGYNEQFF	TGTGCCAGCATCTCAGCAGCGGGAGGGTACAATGAGCAGTTCTTC
TRBV6-2/TRBV6-3	.	15	TRBJ1-1	.	CASSYSGRVNTEAFF	TGTGCCAGCAGTTACTCGGGCAGGGTGAACACTGAAGCTTTCTTT
TRBV7-9	few	15	TRBJ1-5	.	CASSSSGTLNQPQHF	TGTGCCAGCAGTTCCTCCGGGACGCTTAATCAGCCCCAGCATTTT
TRBV5-4	.	16	TRBJ2-1	.	CASSFGGASSYNEQFF	TGTGCCAGCAGCTTCGGCGGGGCGAGCTCCTACAATGAGCAGTTCTTC
TRBV12-3/TRBV12-4	many	15	TRBJ2-2	.	CASSSLRGTAGELFF	TGTGCCAGCAGCTCCCTCCGCGGGACCGCCGGGGAGCTGTTTTTT
TRBV13	many	13	TRBJ2-7	.	CASSFGGNYEQYF	TGTGCCAGCAGCTTTGGGGGGAACTACGAGCAGTACTTC
TRBV11-2	once	17	TRBJ2-2	TRBD1	CASSLVGQGPDSGELCF	TGTGCCAGCAGCTTAGTAGGACAGGGTCCGGACTCCGGGGAGCTGTGTTTT
TRBV28	many	16	TRBJ1-4	.	CASHRDRASTNEKLFF	TGTGCCAGCCACAGGGATCGGGCCTCAACTAATGAAAAACTGTTTTTT
TRBV2	few	14	TRBJ2-1	TRBD1	CASSEDRGKNEQFF	TGTGCCAGCAGTGAAGACAGGGGGAAGAATGAGCAGTTCTTC
TRBV6-2/TRBV6-3	many	14	TRBJ2-1	TRBD1	CASKRDRGDNEQFF	TGTGCCAGCAAGAGGGACAGGGGGGACAATGAGCAGTTCTTC
TRBV28	many	14	TRBJ2-1	.	CASSFRGFYNEQFF	TGTGCCAGCAGTTTCCGCGGATTCTACAATGAGCAGTTCTTC
TRBV7-9	.	15	TRBJ1-4	.	CASSSAAASNEKLFF	TGTGCCAGCAGCTCGGCGGCGGCTTCAAATGAAAAACTGTTTTTT
TRBV19	.	14	TRBJ2-1	.	CASSIGEGRSEQFF	TGTGCCAGTAGTATTGGAGAGGGGAGGAGTGAGCAGTTCTTC
TRBV27	many	16	TRBJ1-5	.	CASSRSGSGGRQPQHF	TGTGCCAGCAGCCGATCCGGATCGGGGGGTAGGCAGCCCCAGCATTTT
TRBV28	many	13	TRBJ2-5	.	CASSLMEAETQYF	TGTGCCAGCAGTTTAATGGAGGCGGAGACCCAGTACTTC
TRBV2	.	13	TRBJ2-5	.	CAISDPRGETQYF	TGTGCCATCAGTGACCCTAGGGGAGAGACCCAGTACTTC
TRBV12-3/TRBV12-4	many	15	TRBJ2-1	.	CASSSREGASNEQFF	TGTGCCAGCAGTTCTAGGGAGGGGGCTTCCAATGAGCAGTTCTTC
TRBV6-2/TRBV6-3	few	18	TRBJ2-3	.	CASSYMSLRGISTDTQYF	TGTGCCAGCAGTTATATGTCGCTCCGCGGGATATCCACAGATACGCAGTATTTT
TRBV27	many	17	TRBJ1-1	.	CASLKKSWDYMNTEAFF	TGTGCCAGCCTCAAAAAATCGTGGGACTACATGAACACTGAAGCTTTCTTT
TRBV12-3/TRBV12-4	many	14	TRBJ2-1	.	CASSLSGEGREQFF	TGTGCCAGCAGTCTTTCAGGGGAGGGCCGTGAGCAGTTCTTC
TRBV20-1	many	11	TRBJ2-5	.	CSARGHTTQYF	TGCAGTGCCAGAGGTCATACGACCCAGTACTTC
TRBV7-3	many	18	TRBJ2-5	TRBD2	CASSLKGGLAGGEETQYF	TGTGCCAGCAGCTTAAAAGGGGGACTAGCGGGAGGTGAAGAGACCCAGTACTTC
TRBV5-8	.	14	TRBJ2-7	TRBD1	CASSWKGQTNEQYF	TGTGCCAGCAGCTGGAAGGGACAGACTAACGAGCAGTACTTC
TRBV28	many	17	TRBJ2-2	TRBD1	CASSFVPGQGVTGELFF	TGTGCCAGCAGTTTTGTCCCGGGACAGGGGGTAACCGGGGAGCTGTTTTTT
TRBV5-1	.	12	TRBJ2-3	.	CASSFSSDTQYF	TGCGCCAGCAGCTTTTCTTCAGATACGCAGTATTTT
TRBV12-3/TRBV12-4	.	14	TRBJ1-6	.	CASSLISGKSPLHF	TGTGCCAGCAGTTTGATCAGCGGGAAATCACCCCTCCACTTT
TRBV19	few	14	TRBJ2-7	TRBD2	CASSMPGLAGVQYF	TGTGCCAGTAGTATGCCGGGACTAGCGGGGGTGCAGTACTTC
TRBV28	many	14	TRBJ1-4	TRBD1	CASSYRGLVEKLFF	TGTGCCAGCAGTTACAGGGGATTGGTGGAAAAACTGTTTTTT
TRBV28	many	14	TRBJ2-1	TRBD1	CASRNRDRYNEQFF	TGTGCCAGCAGAAACCGGGACAGATACAATGAGCAGTTCTTC
TRBV29-1	many	17	TRBJ2-1	TRBD2	CSVAGTSGRPSYNEQFF	TGCAGCGTTGCCGGGACTAGCGGGAGGCCTTCCTACAATGAGCAGTTCTTC
TRBV24-1	.	17	TRBJ2-5	TRBD2	CATSDLGTSGLRETQYF	TGTGCCACCAGTGATTTAGGGACTAGCGGACTACGAGAGACCCAGTACTTC